This TCR beta chain came from a study of a mutant IDH1 vaccine in newly diagnosed glioma. Study details: Treated individuals were approximately 62% male and about 38% female, averaging roughly 39 years of age. V12 fell at week 35 and V13, the study end, at week 47.

Per the germline V gene, CDR1 is SGHRS and CDR2 is YFSETQ. The CDR3 has 13 residues. V shed 0 bases and J shed 2 bases, with 5 bases lying between them. A remark on this clone: What it binds is not known.

Indicated time point: week 47, end of study. One vaccine dose held 300 ug of mutant IDH1 20-mer peptide and came with topical imiquimod. Clones were sequenced by immunoSEQ multiplex PCR, and TCRdb holds only the in-frame ones, with some missing. This sample has about 90,000 clones; around 92% occur once, and the top ten carry roughly 0.74%. The rearrangement joins TRBV5-1 to TRBJ1-2, with D possibly matching TRBD1 (5 bases). The material was PBMCs, obtained from a glioma patient whose treatment included an IDH1 peptide vaccine. The receptor was derived from a woman between 50 and 59 years old with glioma. The CDR3 reads CASSLGQNYGYTF. CDR3 DNA: TGCGCCAGCAGCTTGGGACAGAACTATGGCTACACCTTC.